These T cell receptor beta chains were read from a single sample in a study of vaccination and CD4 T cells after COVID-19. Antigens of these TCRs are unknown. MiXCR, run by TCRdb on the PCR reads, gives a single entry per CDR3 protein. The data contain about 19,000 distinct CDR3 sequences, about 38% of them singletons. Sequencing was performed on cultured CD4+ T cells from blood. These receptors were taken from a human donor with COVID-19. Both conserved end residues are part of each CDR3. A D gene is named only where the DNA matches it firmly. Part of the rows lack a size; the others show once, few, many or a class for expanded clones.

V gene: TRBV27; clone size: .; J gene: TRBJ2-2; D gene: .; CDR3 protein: CASSFRERSGELFF; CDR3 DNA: TGTGCCAGCAGTTTCAGGGAGAGGTCCGGGGAGCTGTTTTTT
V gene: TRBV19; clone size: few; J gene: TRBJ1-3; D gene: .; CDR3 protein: CASIGRGASSGNTIYF; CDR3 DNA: TGTGCCAGTATAGGCCGCGGGGCCTCCTCTGGAAACACCATATATTTT
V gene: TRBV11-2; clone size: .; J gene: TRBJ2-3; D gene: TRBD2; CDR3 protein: CASSLEGSGGAYTQYF; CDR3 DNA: TGTGCCAGCAGCTTAGAAGGATCCGGGGGGGCATATACGCAGTATTTT
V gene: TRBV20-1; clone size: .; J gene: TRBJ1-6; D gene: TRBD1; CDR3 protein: CSASHQGPGQEGLPLHF; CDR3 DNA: TGCAGTGCTAGTCACCAGGGTCCGGGACAGGAAGGTTTACCCCTCCACTTT
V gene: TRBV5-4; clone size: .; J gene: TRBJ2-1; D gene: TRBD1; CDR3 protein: CASSRGGQGYNEQFF; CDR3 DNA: TGTGCCAGCAGCCGCGGGGGACAGGGGTACAATGAGCAGTTCTTC
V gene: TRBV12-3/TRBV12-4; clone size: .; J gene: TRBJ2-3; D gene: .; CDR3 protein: CASSRGSIDTQYF; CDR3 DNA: TGTGCCAGCAGTCGGGGTTCGATCGATACGCAGTATTTT
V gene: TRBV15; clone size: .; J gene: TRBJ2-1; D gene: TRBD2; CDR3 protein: CATSTYVAGRFNEQFF; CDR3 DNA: TGTGCCACCAGCACCTACGTAGCGGGGCGCTTCAATGAGCAGTTCTTC
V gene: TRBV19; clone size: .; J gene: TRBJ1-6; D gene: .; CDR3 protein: CATRASINSPLHF; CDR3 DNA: TGTGCCACCCGGGCTTCTATTAATTCACCCCTCCACTTT
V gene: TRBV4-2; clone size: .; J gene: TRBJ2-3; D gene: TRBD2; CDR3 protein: CASSQPGRGGRTDTQYF; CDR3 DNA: TGTGCCAGCAGCCAGCCTGGTCGGGGGGGCCGCACAGATACGCAGTATTTT
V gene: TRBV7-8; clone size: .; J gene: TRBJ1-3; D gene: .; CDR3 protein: CASSLAELVGNTIYF; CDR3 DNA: TGTGCCAGCAGCTTAGCCGAGCTAGTGGGAAACACCATATATTTT
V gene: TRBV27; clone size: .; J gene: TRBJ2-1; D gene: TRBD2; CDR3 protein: CASSFSGGARNEQFF; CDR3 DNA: TGTGCCAGCAGTTTTAGCGGGGGGGCCAGGAATGAGCAGTTCTTC
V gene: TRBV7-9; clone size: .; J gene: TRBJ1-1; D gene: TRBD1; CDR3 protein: CASSSSGTEPYRAFF; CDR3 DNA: TGTGCCAGCAGCTCCTCCGGGACAGAGCCTTATAGGGCTTTCTTT
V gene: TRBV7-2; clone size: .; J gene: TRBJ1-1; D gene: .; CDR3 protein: CAVGDVYTEAFF; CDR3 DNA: TGTGCCGTAGGGGACGTATACACTGAAGCTTTCTTT
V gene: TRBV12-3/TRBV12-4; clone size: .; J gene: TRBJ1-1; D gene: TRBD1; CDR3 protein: CASSSNRGQVTEAFF; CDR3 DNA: TGTGCCAGCAGTTCAAACAGGGGGCAAGTCACTGAAGCTTTCTTT
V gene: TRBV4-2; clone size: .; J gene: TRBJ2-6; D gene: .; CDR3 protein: CASSQDRGYRANVLTF; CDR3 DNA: TGTGCCAGCAGCCAAGATAGGGGCTACAGGGCCAACGTCCTGACTTTC
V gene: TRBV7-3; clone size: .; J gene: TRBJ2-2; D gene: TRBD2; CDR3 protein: CASSPGGPTGELFF; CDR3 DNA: TGTGCCAGCAGCCCGGGGGGGCCCACCGGGGAGCTGTTTTTT
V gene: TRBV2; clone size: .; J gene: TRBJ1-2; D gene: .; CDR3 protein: CASRPGAGDSYGYTF; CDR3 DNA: TGTGCCAGCCGTCCTGGGGCAGGGGATAGCTATGGCTACACCTTC
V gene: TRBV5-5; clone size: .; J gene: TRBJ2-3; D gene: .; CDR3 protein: CASSLISIGTDTQYF; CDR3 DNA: TGTGCCAGCAGCTTGATTAGTATCGGCACAGATACGCAGTATTTT
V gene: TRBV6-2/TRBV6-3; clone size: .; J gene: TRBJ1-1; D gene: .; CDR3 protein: CASSYFAGINTEAFF; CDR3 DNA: TGTGCCAGCAGTTACTTTGCAGGGATAAACACTGAAGCTTTCTTT
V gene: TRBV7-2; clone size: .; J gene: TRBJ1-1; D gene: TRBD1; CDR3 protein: CASSSRDRGYTEAFF; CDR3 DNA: TGTGCCAGCAGCTCTAGGGACAGGGGATACACTGAAGCTTTCTTT
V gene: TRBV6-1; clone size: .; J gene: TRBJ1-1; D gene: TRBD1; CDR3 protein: CASSETTGRGAFF; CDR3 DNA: TGTGCCAGCAGCGAAACGACAGGGCGGGGAGCTTTCTTT
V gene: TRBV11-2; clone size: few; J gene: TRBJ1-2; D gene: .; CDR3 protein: CASYGYTF; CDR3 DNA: TGTGCCAGCTACGGCTACACCTTC
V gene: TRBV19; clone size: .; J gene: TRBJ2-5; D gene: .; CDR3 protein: CASTQGVGGTQYF; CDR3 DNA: TGTGCCAGTACCCAGGGAGTCGGCGGGACCCAGTACTTC
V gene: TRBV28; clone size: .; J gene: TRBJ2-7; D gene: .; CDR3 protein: CASSLDSFSYEQYF; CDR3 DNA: TGTGCCAGCAGTTTAGACAGTTTCTCCTACGAGCAGTACTTC
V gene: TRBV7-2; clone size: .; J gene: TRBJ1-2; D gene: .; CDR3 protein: CASSVRDTSLGGYTF; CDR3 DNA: TGTGCCAGCAGCGTCCGGGACACAAGTTTGGGGGGCTACACCTTC
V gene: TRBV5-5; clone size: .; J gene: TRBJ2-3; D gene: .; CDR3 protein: CASSLAGISTDTQYF; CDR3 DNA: TGTGCCAGCAGCTTGGCGGGGATTAGCACAGATACGCAGTATTTT
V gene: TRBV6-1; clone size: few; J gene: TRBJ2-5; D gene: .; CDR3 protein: CASSETRVTTQYF; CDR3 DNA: TGTGCCAGCAGTGAAACCAGGGTAACGACCCAGTACTTC
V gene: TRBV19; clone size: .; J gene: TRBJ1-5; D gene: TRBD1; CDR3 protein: CASADRGNQPQHF; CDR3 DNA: TGTGCCAGTGCCGACAGGGGCAATCAGCCCCAGCATTTT
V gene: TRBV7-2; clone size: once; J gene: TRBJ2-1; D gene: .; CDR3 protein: CASSRGYREQFF; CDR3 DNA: TGTGCCAGCAGCCGAGGGTACAGGGAGCAGTTCTTC
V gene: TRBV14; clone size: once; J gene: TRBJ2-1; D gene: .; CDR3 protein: CASSQARGNEQFF; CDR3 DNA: TGTGCCAGCAGCCAAGCGAGGGGGAATGAGCAGTTCTTC
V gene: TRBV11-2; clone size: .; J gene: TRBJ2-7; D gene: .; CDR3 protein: CASSHFRDPAYEQYF; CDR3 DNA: TGTGCCAGCAGCCATTTCCGGGACCCCGCATACGAGCAGTACTTC
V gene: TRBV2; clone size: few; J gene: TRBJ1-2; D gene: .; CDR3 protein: CASSEATGLGGYTF; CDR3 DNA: TGTGCCAGCAGTGAAGCTACAGGGCTCGGTGGCTACACCTTC
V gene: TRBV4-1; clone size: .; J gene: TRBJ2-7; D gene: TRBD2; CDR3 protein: CASSGGLAGGPGEQYF; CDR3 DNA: TGCGCCAGCAGTGGGGGACTAGCGGGGGGCCCGGGAGAGCAGTACTTC
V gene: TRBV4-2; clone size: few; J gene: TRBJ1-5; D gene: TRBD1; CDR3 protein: CASSLQGDNQPQHF; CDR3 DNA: TGTGCCAGCAGCCTGCAGGGGGACAATCAGCCCCAGCATTTT
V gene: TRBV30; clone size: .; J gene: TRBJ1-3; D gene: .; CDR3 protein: CAWSGGDLNSGNTIYF; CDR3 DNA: TGTGCCTGGAGTGGTGGTGACCTAAACTCTGGAAACACCATATATTTT
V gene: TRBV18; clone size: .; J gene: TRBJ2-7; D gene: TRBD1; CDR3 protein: CASSPYDRGSEQYF; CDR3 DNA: TGTGCCAGCTCACCATACGACAGGGGGAGCGAGCAGTACTTC